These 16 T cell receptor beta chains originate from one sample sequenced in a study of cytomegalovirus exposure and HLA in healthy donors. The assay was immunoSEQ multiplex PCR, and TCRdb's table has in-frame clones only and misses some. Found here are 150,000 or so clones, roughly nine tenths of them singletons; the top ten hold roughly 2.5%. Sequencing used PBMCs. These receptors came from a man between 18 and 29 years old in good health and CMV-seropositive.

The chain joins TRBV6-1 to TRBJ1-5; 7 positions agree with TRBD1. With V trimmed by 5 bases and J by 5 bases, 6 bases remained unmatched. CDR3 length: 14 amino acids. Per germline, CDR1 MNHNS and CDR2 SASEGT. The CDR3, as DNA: TGTGCCAGCAGTCCCCAGGGGGTTGATCAGCCCCAGCATTTT. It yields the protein CASSPQGVDQPQHF.

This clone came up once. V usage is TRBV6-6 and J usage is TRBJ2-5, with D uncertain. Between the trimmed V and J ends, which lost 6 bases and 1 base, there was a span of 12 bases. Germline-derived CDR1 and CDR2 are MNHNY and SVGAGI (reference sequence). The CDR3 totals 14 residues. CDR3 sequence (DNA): TGTGCCAGCAGCCCGTCCTTTGTCCAAGAGACCCAGTACTTC. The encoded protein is CASSPSFVQETQYF.

The CDR3 nucleotides read TGTGCCACGCGAGGGTCGGTGGAAGCTTTCTTT. The encoded protein is CATRGSVEAFF. The V gene is TRBV10-3, the J gene TRBJ1-1; the D is unclear. Germline V gene data show CDR1 as ENHRY and CDR2 as SYGVKD. This CDR3 has 11 residues. Trimming pared 10 bases from V and 8 bases from J, leaving 14 bases between.

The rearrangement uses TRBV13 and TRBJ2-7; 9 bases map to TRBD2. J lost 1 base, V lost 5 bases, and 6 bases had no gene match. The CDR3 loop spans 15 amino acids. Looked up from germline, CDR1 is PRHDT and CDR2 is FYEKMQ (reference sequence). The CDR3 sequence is CASSPGAGGSYEQYF. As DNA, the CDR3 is TGTGCCAGCAGCCCAGGGGCGGGAGGGTCCTACGAGCAGTACTTC.

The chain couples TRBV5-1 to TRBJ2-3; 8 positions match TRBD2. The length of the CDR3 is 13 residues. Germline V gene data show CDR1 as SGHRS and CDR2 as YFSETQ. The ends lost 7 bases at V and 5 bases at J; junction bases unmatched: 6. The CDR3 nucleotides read TGCGCCAGCCGGCGGGGGGCGGGAGATACGCAGTATTTT. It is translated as CASRRGAGDTQYF.

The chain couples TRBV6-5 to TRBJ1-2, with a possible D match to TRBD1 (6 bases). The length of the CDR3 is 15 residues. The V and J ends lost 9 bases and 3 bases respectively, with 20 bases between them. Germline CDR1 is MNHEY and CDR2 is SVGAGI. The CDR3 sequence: CASRRGRGSDYGYTF. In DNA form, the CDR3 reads TGTGCCAGTCGGCGTGGTAGGGGGAGCGACTATGGCTACACCTTC.

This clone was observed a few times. The CDR3 spells CASRDRLNTEAFF. In nucleotides, the CDR3 is TGTGCCAGCAGGGACAGATTGAACACTGAAGCTTTCTTT. This chain links TRBV6-6 with TRBJ1-1, with D possibly being TRBD1 (6 bases). CDR3 length: 13 residues. In germline, CDR1 is MNHNY, CDR2 SVGAGI (reference sequence). The V end was cut by 6 bases, the J end by 0 bases, with 8 bases between.

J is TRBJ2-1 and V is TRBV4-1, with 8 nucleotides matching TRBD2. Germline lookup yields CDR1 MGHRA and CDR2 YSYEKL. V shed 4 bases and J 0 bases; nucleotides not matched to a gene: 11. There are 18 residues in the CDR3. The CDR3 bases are TGCGCCAGCAGCCCGCAGCCATCGACTAGCGTCTCCTACAATGAGCAGTTCTTC. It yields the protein CASSPQPSTSVSYNEQFF.

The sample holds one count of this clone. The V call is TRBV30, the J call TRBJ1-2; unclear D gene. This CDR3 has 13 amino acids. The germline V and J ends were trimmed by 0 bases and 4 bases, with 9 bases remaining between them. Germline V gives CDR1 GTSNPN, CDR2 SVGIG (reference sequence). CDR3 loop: CAWSVSEAYGYTF. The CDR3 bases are TGTGCCTGGAGTGTAAGTGAGGCCTATGGCTACACCTTC.

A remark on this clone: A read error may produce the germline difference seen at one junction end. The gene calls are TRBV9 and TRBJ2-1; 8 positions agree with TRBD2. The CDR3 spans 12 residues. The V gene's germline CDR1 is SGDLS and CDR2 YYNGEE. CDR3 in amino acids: CASSFSGNEQFF. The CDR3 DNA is TGTGCCAGCAGCTTTAGCGGGAATGAACAGTTCTTC.

The CDR3 region is CASVPSGGTDTQYF. CDR3 DNA: TGTGCCAGCGTTCCTAGCGGAGGCACAGATACGCAGTATTTT. This chain joins TRBV6-6 and TRBJ2-3; 7 bases align to TRBD2. Germline CDR1 reads MNHNY; CDR2 reads SVGAGI (reference sequence). The ends lost 8 bases at V and 1 base at J; junction bases unmatched: 6. The CDR3 covers 14 residues.

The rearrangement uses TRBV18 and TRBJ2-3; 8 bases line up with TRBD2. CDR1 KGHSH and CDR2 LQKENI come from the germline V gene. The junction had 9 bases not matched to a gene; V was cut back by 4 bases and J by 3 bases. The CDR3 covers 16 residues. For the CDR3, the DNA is TGTGCCAGCTCACAACAGCGCGGGGGGCTGACAGATACGCAGTATTTT. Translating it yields CASSQQRGGLTDTQYF.

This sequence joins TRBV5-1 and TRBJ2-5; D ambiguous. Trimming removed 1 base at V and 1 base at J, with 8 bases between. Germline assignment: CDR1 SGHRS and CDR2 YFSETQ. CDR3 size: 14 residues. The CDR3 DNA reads TGCGCCAGCAGCTTGTCGACAACCCAAGAGACCCAGTACTTC. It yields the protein CASSLSTTQETQYF.

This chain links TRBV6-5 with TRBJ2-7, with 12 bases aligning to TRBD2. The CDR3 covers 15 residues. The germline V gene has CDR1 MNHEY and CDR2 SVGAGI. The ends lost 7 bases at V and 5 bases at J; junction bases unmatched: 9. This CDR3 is CASTRRTSGKNEQYF. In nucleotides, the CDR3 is TGTGCCAGCACGCGTAGGACTAGCGGGAAGAACGAGCAGTACTTC.

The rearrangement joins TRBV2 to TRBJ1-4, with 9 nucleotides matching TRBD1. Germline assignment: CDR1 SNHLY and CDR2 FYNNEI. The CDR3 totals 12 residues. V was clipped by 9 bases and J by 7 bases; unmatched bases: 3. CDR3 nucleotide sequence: TGTGCCAGTCGGGACAGGGTTGAAAAACTGTTTTTT. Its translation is CASRDRVEKLFF.

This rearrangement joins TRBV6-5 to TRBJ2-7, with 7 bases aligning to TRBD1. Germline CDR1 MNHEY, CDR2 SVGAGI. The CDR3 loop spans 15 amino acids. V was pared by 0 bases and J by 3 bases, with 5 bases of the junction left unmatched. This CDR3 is CASSYSTGRGYEQYF. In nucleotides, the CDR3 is TGTGCCAGCAGTTACTCGACAGGGAGAGGCTACGAGCAGTACTTC.